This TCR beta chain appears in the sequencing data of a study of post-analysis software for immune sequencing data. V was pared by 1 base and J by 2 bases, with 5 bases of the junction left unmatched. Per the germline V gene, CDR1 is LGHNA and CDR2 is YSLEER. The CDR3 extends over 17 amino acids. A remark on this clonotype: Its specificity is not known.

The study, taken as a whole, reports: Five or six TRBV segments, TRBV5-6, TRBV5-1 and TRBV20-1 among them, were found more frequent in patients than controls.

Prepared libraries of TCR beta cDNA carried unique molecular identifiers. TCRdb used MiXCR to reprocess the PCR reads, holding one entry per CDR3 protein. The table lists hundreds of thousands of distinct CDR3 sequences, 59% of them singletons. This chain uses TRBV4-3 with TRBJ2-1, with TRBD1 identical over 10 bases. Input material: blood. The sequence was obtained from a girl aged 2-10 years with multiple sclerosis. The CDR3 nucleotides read TGCGCCAGCAGCCAAGTTGGCGGGACAGGGGCCTACAATGAGCAGTTCTTC. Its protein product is CASSQVGGTGAYNEQFF.